A selection of T cell receptor beta chains follows, all from one sample in a study of blood T cell repertoires in COVID-19. Sequenced by immunoSEQ multiplex PCR; TCRdb stores in-frame clones only, minus some. The sample lists some 100,000 clones, 80% occurring once. The specimen sequenced was peripheral blood. These receptor sequences come from a human donor in a cohort sampled during active or convalescent COVID-19. CDR3s include the opening cysteine and the closing phenylalanine or tryptophan. The D gene is left open where the match is weak. Size tells how often a clone was seen (once, few, many) or the class of an expanded clone, and some rows leave it out.

D,size,J,V,DNA,CDR3
.,.,TRBJ2-3,TRBV18,TGTGCCAGCTCACCACGCGACAGGCGGTCTAGCACAGATACGCAGTATTTT,CASSPRDRRSSTDTQYF
TRBD1,medium-sized,TRBJ2-4,TRBV7-9,TGTGCCAGCAGCCTACCCGGGACAGGGGTGGCCATTCAGTACTTC,CASSLPGTGVAIQYF
.,once,TRBJ2-7,TRBV4-3,TGCGCCAGCAGCCAAGTGTTCGGCTACGAGCAGTACTTC,CASSQVFGYEQYF
.,.,TRBJ1-1,TRBV29-1,TGCAGCGCGGGGGGCGCAGTGACTGAAGCTTTCTTT,CSAGGAVTEAFF
.,.,TRBJ1-4,TRBV19,TGTGCCAGTACATCGTACAGTCGTGAAAAACTGTTTTTT,CASTSYSREKLFF
.,.,TRBJ1-1,TRBV27,TGTGCCAGCAGTCCTAGGAGACAGGTTGGCACTGAAGCTTTCTTT,CASSPRRQVGTEAFF
.,.,TRBJ1-1,TRBV30,TGTGCCTCGCGAGGGGGTGGATGGACTGAAGCTTTCTTT,CASRGGGWTEAFF
.,.,TRBJ1-3,TRBV18,TGTGCCAGCTCACCAGGGCCTGGAAACACCATATATTTT,CASSPGPGNTIYF
.,.,TRBJ2-1,TRBV4-3,TGCGCCAGCAGCCAGAAGGACTATTTCAGTGAGCAGTTCTTC,CASSQKDYFSEQFF
.,.,TRBJ2-7,TRBV28,TGTGCCAGCAGTTTCGGGGGACCCTCCTACGAGCAGTACTTC,CASSFGGPSYEQYF
TRBD2,many,TRBJ2-7,TRBV19,TGTGCCAGTAGCCAGCAGGCCCTAGCGGGGCTTCCCTACGAGCAGTACTTC,CASSQQALAGLPYEQYF
TRBD1,.,TRBJ1-4,TRBV15,TGTGCCACCAGCAGAGTCCGGACAGGGGTGGGTGAAAAACTGTTTTTT,CATSRVRTGVGEKLFF
.,.,TRBJ1-1,TRBV18,TGTGCCAGCTCACTTAACAGTAATCGTATTAACACTGAAGCTTTCTTT,CASSLNSNRINTEAFF
.,.,TRBJ2-1,TRBV4-1,TGCGCCAGCAGCCAAGTCGCAACAGCTGGGCAGTTCTTC,CASSQVATAGQFF
.,.,TRBJ1-4,TRBV6-2/TRBV6-3,TGTGCCAGCAGTCCCTCCCAATGGGGAGGGAGCCCGGGGAAACTGTTTTTT,CASSPSQWGGSPGKLFF
.,.,TRBJ2-6,TRBV7-8,TGTGCCAGCAGCTCCCCGGACTCACAATCTGGGGCCAACGTCCTGACTTTC,CASSSPDSQSGANVLTF
.,.,TRBJ2-2,TRBV11-3,TGTGCCAGCAGCCCGTTCGGACAGATCAACACCGGGGAGCTGTTTTTT,CASSPFGQINTGELFF
.,once,TRBJ2-1,TRBV5-5,TGTGCCAGCAGCTTGGACAGGGTCTCCTACAATGAGCAGTTCTTC,CASSLDRVSYNEQFF
TRBD2,.,TRBJ2-3,TRBV3-1/TRBV3-2,TGTGCCAGCAGCCTCACAAGGAGCGGGAGAACAGATACGCAGTATTTT,CASSLTRSGRTDTQYF
.,.,TRBJ2-5,TRBV6-2/TRBV6-3,TGTGCCAGCAGTGCAGGGAGGAAGGGGCAAGAGACCCAGTACTTC,CASSAGRKGQETQYF
TRBD1,.,TRBJ1-5,TRBV6-2/TRBV6-3,TGTGCCAGCAGTTCCAACCGGGACAGGGATAATCAGCCCCAGCATTTT,CASSSNRDRDNQPQHF
TRBD1,few,TRBJ2-7,TRBV18,TGTGCCAGCTCACGGACAGGGGGCCGGTACGAGCAGTACTTC,CASSRTGGRYEQYF
.,.,TRBJ2-5,TRBV4-2,TGTGCCAGCAGCCTCGGGGGGCTCCTGGGGGCCCAGTACTTC,CASSLGGLLGAQYF
.,few,TRBJ2-7,TRBV9,TGTGCCAGCAGCGCCCTCGGTGGGGAGAGGTACGAGCAGTACTTC,CASSALGGERYEQYF
TRBD2,once,TRBJ2-3,TRBV6-2/TRBV6-3,TGTGCCAGCAGCCGGACTAGCGGGGGAACAGATACGCAGTATTTT,CASSRTSGGTDTQYF
.,.,TRBJ2-1,TRBV7-9,TGTGCCAGCAGCTTAGCGCTTGGGGGGGCGCAATACAATGAGCAGTTCTTC,CASSLALGGAQYNEQFF
.,.,TRBJ2-5,TRBV2,TGTGCCAGCAACGTTCACACAGGACAAGAGACCCAGTACTTC,CASNVHTGQETQYF
.,.,TRBJ1-2,TRBV18,TGTGCCAGCTCACTGGACAGCTATGGCTACACCTTC,CASSLDSYGYTF
.,.,TRBJ1-5,TRBV6-1,TGTGCCAGCAGTGAAGGGGCAGGGCCTCAGCCCCAGCATTTT,CASSEGAGPQPQHF
.,.,TRBJ1-1,TRBV12-3/TRBV12-4,TGTGCCAGCAGTTTCCCCTATGGTGTGCGAGCTTTCTTT,CASSFPYGVRAFF
TRBD1,.,TRBJ1-6,TRBV12-5,TGTGCTAGTGGCCCCGGGACAGCTAATTCACCCCTCCACTTT,CASGPGTANSPLHF
TRBD1,.,TRBJ2-1,TRBV27,TGTGCCAGCAGTTCCCCCAGGGGGCGCAACTACAATGAGCAGTTCTTC,CASSSPRGRNYNEQFF
TRBD1,.,TRBJ1-2,TRBV5-5,TGTGCCAGCAGCATCCTAGTAGGACAGGGAATAGTGGGGGATGGCTACACCTTC,CASSILVGQGIVGDGYTF
.,.,TRBJ2-1,TRBV5-1,TGCGCCAGCAGCTTGGGGTTGAGCTCCTACAATGAGCAGTTCTTC,CASSLGLSSYNEQFF
.,few,TRBJ2-7,TRBV7-9,TGTGCCAGCAGCTTAGTAAGGGGAACAGGGCTCAACGAGCAGTACTTC,CASSLVRGTGLNEQYF
TRBD2,.,TRBJ2-3,TRBV24-1,TGTGCCACCAGTGACCCCGTGGGGGAGGGGGATACGCAGTATTTT,CATSDPVGEGDTQYF
TRBD1,.,TRBJ1-4,TRBV18,TGTGCCAGCTCACCCGACAGGGTTGAAAAACTGTTTTTT,CASSPDRVEKLFF
.,.,TRBJ2-2,TRBV7-7,TGTGCCAGCTCCCTATCTAACACCGGGGAGCTGTTTTTT,CASSLSNTGELFF
.,.,TRBJ1-2,TRBV24-1,TGTGCCACCAGTGATGCGGGGCGGAACTATGGCTACACCTTC,CATSDAGRNYGYTF
.,.,TRBJ1-1,TRBV6-5,TGTGCCAGCAGTTTTACAGAGATCACTGAAGCTTTCTTT,CASSFTEITEAFF
.,once,TRBJ1-2,TRBV30,TGTGCCTGGAGTGTACGAGGTGAATATGGCTACACCTTC,CAWSVRGEYGYTF
.,.,TRBJ1-1,TRBV7-2,TGTGCCAGCAGCTTAGTGGGGGGGCTTCGTACTGAAGCTTTCTTT,CASSLVGGLRTEAFF
TRBD2,.,TRBJ2-3,TRBV9,TGTGCCAGCAGCGCACGGCATAGCGGGAGTCGTGATACGCAGTATTTT,CASSARHSGSRDTQYF
TRBD1,.,TRBJ2-6,TRBV7-2,TGTGCCAGCAGCTTCGGCCGGGACAGCCTCCAGGCCAACGTCCTGACTTTC,CASSFGRDSLQANVLTF
.,.,TRBJ2-4,TRBV2,TGTGCCAGCAGTTCAGGAGCACGGGAGAACATTCAGTACTTC,CASSSGARENIQYF
.,.,TRBJ1-1,TRBV29-1,TGCAGCGTCCCTCGGGGGGGAGTGAACACTGAAGCTTTCTTT,CSVPRGGVNTEAFF
.,.,TRBJ2-3,TRBV5-6,TGTGCCAGCAGCTGGCTGAGCACAGATACGCAGTATTTT,CASSWLSTDTQYF
TRBD2,.,TRBJ2-4,TRBV19,TGTGCCAGTAGTAGCGAGCGGGGTCTAGCCAAAAACATTCAGTACTTC,CASSSERGLAKNIQYF
.,.,TRBJ2-2,TRBV10-3,TGTGCCGTACGAGGGGGGGACACGAACACCGGGGAGCTGTTTTTT,CAVRGGDTNTGELFF